This T cell receptor beta chain came from a study of T cell repertoires in cytomegalovirus infection. Study-level background: Recently identified HLA-C-restricted CMV epitopes were among the peptides used. Public TCR beta signatures indicated both CMV infection and matching HLA type. Study findings and constraints: HLA-C-restricted CMV clonotypes gave the most frequent clonotype in two of eight donors. Carriers of CMV plus the relevant HLA were identified by cumulative public TCR beta family frequency.

TCRdb fed the reads into MiXCR, producing one record per CDR3 protein. The sample shows some 99,000 distinct CDR3 sequences, roughly 30% of them seen only once. As to this clonotype: Its cognate antigen is unknown.

The sequenced sample was CD8+ T cells from cultured PBMCs, obtained from culture after CMV antigen stimulation. The TCR comes from a human donor in good health (CMV status not recorded). Some clones in this sample may be carry-over from other donors' samples.

The CDR3 DNA reads as TGTGCCAGCAGCTTGGCGGGGTTCTCCTTTGGGGCCAATGAGCAGTTCTTC. This gives the protein CASSLAGFSFGANEQFF. The chain combines TRBV11-2 with TRBJ2-1; perhaps TRBD2 as D (6 bases). CDR1 SGHAT and CDR2 FQNNGV come from the germline V gene. The CDR3 has 17 amino acids. Trimming cost V 3 bases and J 6 bases, with 21 bases left between them.